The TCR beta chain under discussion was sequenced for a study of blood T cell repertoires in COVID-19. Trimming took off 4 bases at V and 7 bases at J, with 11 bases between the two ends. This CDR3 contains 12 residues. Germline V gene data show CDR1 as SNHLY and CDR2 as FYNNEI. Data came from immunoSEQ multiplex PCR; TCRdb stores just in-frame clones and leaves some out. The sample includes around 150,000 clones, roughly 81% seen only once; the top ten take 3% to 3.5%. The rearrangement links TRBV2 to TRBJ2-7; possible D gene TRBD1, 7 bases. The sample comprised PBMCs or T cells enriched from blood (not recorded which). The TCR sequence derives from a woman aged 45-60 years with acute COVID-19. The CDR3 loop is CASSGTGGEQYF. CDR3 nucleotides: TGTGCCAGCAGTGGGACAGGAGGGGAGCAGTACTTC.